This T cell receptor (beta chain) originates from a study of T cell repertoires in cytomegalovirus infection. Study summary: Public TCR beta signatures were indicative of both CMV infection and a matching HLA type. General observations from the study: CMV-specific TCR beta clonotypes restricted by HLA-C dominated the ex vivo response. CMV carriers with the relevant HLA were identified by cumulative public TCR beta family frequency.

This clonotype has at least ten counts. Its antigen remains unknown. TCRdb fed the reads into MiXCR, producing one record per CDR3 protein. The sample records 300,000 to 400,000 distinct CDR3 sequences, 25% to 30% being singletons. Trimming cost V 5 bases and J 5 bases, with 8 bases left between them. The germline V gene has CDR1 SEHNR and CDR2 FQNEAQ (reference sequence). This CDR3 has 12 residues. The sequencing here drew on cultured PBMCs, taken from culture after CMV antigen stimulation. This sequence joins TRBV7-9 and TRBJ2-3, with D perhaps matching TRBD2 (5 bases). This clonotype was sampled from a human donor in good health (CMV status not recorded). Some clones in this sample may be carry-over from other donors' samples. CDR3 nucleotides: TGTGCCAGCAGCCCCGGACTAGATACGCAGTATTTT. Residues: CASSPGLDTQYF.